A selection of T cell receptor beta chains follows, all from one sample in a study of T cells in Graves' hyperthyroidism and ophthalmopathy. TCRdb processed the multiplex PCR reads anew with MiXCR; each CDR3 protein has one entry. The sample includes 400,000 or so distinct CDR3 sequences, over 13% of them seen just once. What was sequenced was blood. These receptor sequences come from a man aged 45 to 65 with Graves' ophthalmopathy. CDR3s include the opening cysteine and the closing phenylalanine or tryptophan. D genes are given only for firm matches. Where a row states a size, it is once, few, many or the class of an expanded clone; other rows omit it.

clone size,D gene,CDR3 length,V gene,J gene,CDR3 DNA,CDR3 protein
once,TRBD2,15,TRBV24-1,TRBJ2-7,TGTGCCACCAGTGACCCGGGGGGGGGCTGGGACGAGCAGTACTTC,CATSDPGGGWDEQYF
few,TRBD2,15,TRBV6-6,TRBJ2-3,TGTGCCAGCAGTTACTTGACTAGCGGGAGGGATACGCAGTATTTT,CASSYLTSGRDTQYF
.,TRBD2,17,TRBV6-5,TRBJ2-5,TGTGCCAGCAGTTACAGGATTAGCGGGAGAGGGCGAGAGACCCAGTACTTC,CASSYRISGRGRETQYF
few,.,15,TRBV4-1,TRBJ2-7,TGCGCCAGCAGCCATGGCGGGCCTAGCTCCTACGAGCAGTACTTC,CASSHGGPSSYEQYF
.,TRBD1,14,TRBV29-1,TRBJ2-2,TGCAGCGTGTCGGGACAGGGGGTAACCGGGGAGCTGTTTTTT,CSVSGQGVTGELFF
few,.,12,TRBV2,TRBJ2-7,TGTGCCAGTTGGACTGAGAACTACGAGCAGTACTTC,CASWTENYEQYF
.,.,16,TRBV7-2,TRBJ2-5,TGTGCCAGCAGCCCCGTCCCCCCTCTATTCAAAGAGACCCAGTACTTC,CASSPVPPLFKETQYF
few,.,15,TRBV6-2/TRBV6-3,TRBJ2-2,TGTGCCAGCGGCAGGACTGGCGGGCACACCGGGGAGCTGTTTTTT,CASGRTGGHTGELFF
.,TRBD2,17,TRBV5-1,TRBJ2-2,TGCGCCAGCAGCTTGGACGTCCGACTAGCGGGAGCCGGGGAGCTGTTTTTT,CASSLDVRLAGAGELFF
many,TRBD2,14,TRBV20-1,TRBJ2-3,TGCAGTGCAACTAGCGGGAGGGGGCCGAATACGCAGTATTTT,CSATSGRGPNTQYF
few,.,16,TRBV29-1,TRBJ2-7,TGCAGCGCCTGGGGGGTTCCCGAACAGGCGGCGGGCGAGCAGTACTTC,CSAWGVPEQAAGEQYF
few,.,15,TRBV9,TRBJ2-3,TGTGCCAGCGGGTTATCAGGGACGGGGCAAGATACGCAGTATTTT,CASGLSGTGQDTQYF
.,.,16,TRBV4-2,TRBJ1-3,TGTGCCAGCAGCAAAAGCGGGCGGAGCTCTGGAAACACCATATATTTT,CASSKSGRSSGNTIYF
many,.,13,TRBV12-3/TRBV12-4,TRBJ2-3,TGTGCCAGCAGCGAAACAGGGTCAGATACGCAGTATTTT,CASSETGSDTQYF
many,TRBD2,15,TRBV7-2,TRBJ2-3,TGTGCCAGCAGCTTAGATGCGGGAGTCAGAGATACGCAGTATTTT,CASSLDAGVRDTQYF
many,.,14,TRBV2,TRBJ1-2,TGTGCCAGCAGCCGGGTCCCCCGGGGGTATGGCTACACCTTC,CASSRVPRGYGYTF
.,.,12,TRBV15,TRBJ1-5,TGTGCCACCAGCAGACACAATCAGCCCCAGCATTTT,CATSRHNQPQHF
many,.,14,TRBV5-5,TRBJ1-2,TGTGCCAGCAGCAAGGACAGTTCTGGCTTTGGCTACACCTTC,CASSKDSSGFGYTF
few,.,14,TRBV2,TRBJ2-2,TGTGCCAGCATAAGCAGCGAGAACACCGGGGAGCTGTTTTTT,CASISSENTGELFF
.,TRBD1,14,TRBV9,TRBJ2-5,TGTGCCAGCAGCACGGGACAGGGCGGCGAGACCCAGTACTTC,CASSTGQGGETQYF